What follows are 9 T cell receptor beta chains derived from one specimen sequenced in a study of identifying expanded T cells in peripheral blood. Produced via immunoSEQ multiplex PCR; TCRdb's table is partial and in-frame only. Here the sample spans about 52,000 clones, 82% being singletons. Sequencing used blood. The receptor set was obtained from a person between 18 and 70 years old in good health.

The chain uses TRBV19 and TRBJ2-6; 8 bases map to TRBD1. The CDR3 runs 16 residues. Germline CDR1 is LNHDA and CDR2 is SQIVND (reference sequence). Trimming cost V 11 bases and J 1 base; bases outside gene matches: 10. The DNA for the CDR3 is TGTGCCCTTCACATCAGGGGGCAGTCTGGGGCCAACGTCCTGACTTTC. Residues: CALHIRGQSGANVLTF.

The chain has TRBV7-2 and TRBJ2-5, with 8 bases that match TRBD2. The CDR3 runs to 14 residues. J lost 4 bases, V lost 7 bases, and 8 bases had no gene match. Germline CDR1 reads SGHTA; CDR2 reads FQGNSA. The CDR3 protein is CASTEAGAGETQYF. The CDR3 region has the DNA TGTGCCAGCACCGAAGCGGGAGCAGGAGAGACCCAGTACTTC.

The rearrangement joins TRBV9 to TRBJ2-3; 7 bases align to TRBD1. This CDR3 has 16 amino acids. V lost 2 bases to trimming and J lost 2 bases; unmatched junction nucleotides: 8. From germline, CDR1 is SGDLS and CDR2 YYNGEE. The DNA for the CDR3 is TGTGCCAGCAGCGTCACCGGGACAGCTGTCACAGATACGCAGTATTTT. It specifies CASSVTGTAVTDTQYF.

This rearrangement joins TRBV27 to TRBJ1-5; 8 bases match TRBD1. The V segment lost 6 bases and the J segment 5 bases; nucleotides outside the gene matches: 6. The CDR3 spans 14 residues. The germline V gene has CDR1 MNHEY and CDR2 SMNVEV (reference sequence). CDR3 DNA: TGTGCCAGCAGACAGGGGGGTAGGTATCAGCCCCAGCATTTT. Protein: CASRQGGRYQPQHF.

The chain recombines TRBV29-1 with TRBJ1-2, with a tentative D call TRBD1 (5 bases). V was cut by 0 bases and J by 4 bases, with 9 bases left in between. From germline, CDR1 is SQVTM and CDR2 ANQGSEA. The CDR3 covers 13 residues. The CDR3 coding sequence is TGCAGCGTTGAAGATACAGGCACCTATGGCTACACCTTC. Its translation is CSVEDTGTYGYTF.

The V call is TRBV5-1, the J call TRBJ2-3; D remains ambiguous. This CDR3 contains 13 residues. Germline loops: CDR1 SGHRS, CDR2 YFSETQ. Trimming stripped 4 bases from V and 6 bases from J, with 12 bases between. The CDR3 DNA follows: TGCGCCAGCAGCACTGCCGTCGGGGATACGCAGTATTTT. Its translation: CASSTAVGDTQYF.

The chain joins TRBV5-4 to TRBJ1-1; D is uncertain. Germline V CDR1 and CDR2: SGHNT, YYREEE (reference sequence). There are 14 residues in the CDR3. Trimming stripped 6 bases from V and 0 bases from J, with 12 bases between. The CDR3 DNA sequence: TGTGCCAGCACCTCAAGACGGGTGAACACTGAAGCTTTCTTT. Translation: CASTSRRVNTEAFF.

This sequence joins TRBV4-1 and TRBJ1-2, with 9 bases identical to TRBD1. In germline, CDR1 is MGHRA, CDR2 YSYEKL. V lost 1 base and J lost 2; bases outside the gene matches: 11. The CDR3 runs to 18 residues. Here the CDR3 reads CASSQVDLTGTGNYGYTF. The CDR3 DNA reads as TGCGCCAGCAGCCAAGTAGACCTCACCGGGACAGGGAACTATGGCTACACCTTC.

V gene TRBV6-5 combines with J gene TRBJ1-4; tentatively, D is TRBD1 (5 bases). The CDR3 sequence is 15 residues long. V lost 2 bases, J lost 6 bases, and 13 bases lay in between. CDR1 is MNHEY and CDR2 is SVGAGI in the germline V gene. DNA of the CDR3: TGTGCCAGCAGTTACGGACCGTTGGGGGATGAAAAACTGTTTTTT. Translating gives CASSYGPLGDEKLFF.